A selection of T cell receptor beta chains follows, all from one sample in a study of shared clonotypes between healthy human individuals. Sequenced by immunoSEQ multiplex PCR; TCRdb stores in-frame clones only, minus some. The sample yields some 2,000,000 clones, roughly 94% seen once. The sequenced sample was naive CD8+ T cells sorted from blood. These receptors came from a man between 18 and 35 years old in good health. The conserved cysteine and the conserved F or W are not part of the CDR3 here. Fields, in order: J gene, V gene, CDR3 protein.

j_gene: TRBJ2-7
v_gene: TRBV4-1
CDR3aa: ASSPGLAVLEQY

j_gene: TRBJ2-1
v_gene: TRBV27
CDR3aa: ASSSWTGGMNEQF

j_gene: TRBJ2-1
v_gene: TRBV2
CDR3aa: ASSVPGQVDNEQF

j_gene: TRBJ2-3
v_gene: TRBV5-8
CDR3aa: ASSPRTGTDTQY

j_gene: TRBJ1-1
v_gene: TRBV27
CDR3aa: ASSLSSYTEAF

j_gene: TRBJ1-1
v_gene: TRBV5-4
CDR3aa: ASSLVGQLTEAF

j_gene: TRBJ2-7
v_gene: TRBV4-2
CDR3aa: ASSHLAGDLYEQY

j_gene: TRBJ1-2
v_gene: TRBV29-1
CDR3aa: SVRRVHGYT

j_gene: TRBJ2-2
v_gene: TRBV11-2
CDR3aa: ASSLKVQGAGELF

j_gene: TRBJ1-5
v_gene: TRBV10-3
CDR3aa: AISGSGSGNQPQH

j_gene: TRBJ2-1
v_gene: TRBV4-1
CDR3aa: ASKTGADEQF

j_gene: TRBJ2-7
v_gene: TRBV5-5
CDR3aa: ASSLDGTSGYEQY

j_gene: TRBJ1-2
v_gene: TRBV2
CDR3aa: ASSRGQGDYGYT

j_gene: TRBJ1-2
v_gene: TRBV15
CDR3aa: ATSNPGQGLGYT

j_gene: TRBJ2-1
v_gene: TRBV7-9
CDR3aa: ASSFGQGGNEQF

j_gene: TRBJ1-3
v_gene: TRBV6-6
CDR3aa: ASSPGTEGSGNTIY

j_gene: TRBJ2-2
v_gene: TRBV9
CDR3aa: ASSVAGTNTGELF

j_gene: TRBJ1-3
v_gene: TRBV4-1
CDR3aa: ASSAPGVGNTIY

j_gene: TRBJ1-2
v_gene: TRBV10-3
CDR3aa: AISERGGINYGYT

j_gene: TRBJ2-2
v_gene: TRBV7-6
CDR3aa: ASSPMGRGGRGTGELF

j_gene: TRBJ2-7
v_gene: TRBV7-9
CDR3aa: ASSSSAGEVEQY

j_gene: TRBJ1-1
v_gene: TRBV5-4
CDR3aa: ASRAGGNTEAF

j_gene: TRBJ2-7
v_gene: TRBV4-3
CDR3aa: ASSQELRGPYEQY

j_gene: TRBJ2-3
v_gene: TRBV10-3
CDR3aa: AISDLGGVTTDTQY

j_gene: TRBJ2-1
v_gene: TRBV19
CDR3aa: ATGESWISYNEQF

j_gene: TRBJ2-2
v_gene: TRBV4-3
CDR3aa: ASSQEGYSPGELF

j_gene: TRBJ2-2
v_gene: TRBV27
CDR3aa: ASSLWDANTGELF

j_gene: TRBJ2-7
v_gene: TRBV19
CDR3aa: ASSPDTSYEQY

j_gene: TRBJ2-3
v_gene: TRBV6-5
CDR3aa: ASSAHRVDTQY

j_gene: TRBJ2-7
v_gene: TRBV28
CDR3aa: ASKTLLESPGNYEQY

j_gene: TRBJ2-3
v_gene: TRBV4-1
CDR3aa: ASSQVSGSPDTQY

j_gene: TRBJ2-1
v_gene: TRBV7-9
CDR3aa: ASSIIGQENNEQF

j_gene: TRBJ1-4
v_gene: TRBV7-6
CDR3aa: ASSLFDFREGTTNEKLF

j_gene: TRBJ1-1
v_gene: TRBV6-4
CDR3aa: ASIRIPRAADTEAF

j_gene: TRBJ1-5
v_gene: TRBV6-6
CDR3aa: ASSYISGSGNQPQH

j_gene: TRBJ2-7
v_gene: TRBV21-1
CDR3aa: ASSKPPVGYEQY

j_gene: TRBJ1-1
v_gene: TRBV25-1
CDR3aa: ATQGRTNTEAL

j_gene: TRBJ2-7
v_gene: TRBV7-8
CDR3aa: ASSLYSGGYEQY

j_gene: TRBJ1-6
v_gene: TRBV14
CDR3aa: ASSPFAPGQGSPLH

j_gene: TRBJ2-7
v_gene: TRBV6-5
CDR3aa: ASSSSGGVVMYEQY

j_gene: TRBJ2-7
v_gene: TRBV5-8
CDR3aa: ASSSPEGLGTFYEQY